This T cell receptor (beta chain) was found in a study of OX40 agonist ivuxolimab in advanced cancers. As for the study in general: Mean age about 60 years, range roughly 23 to 79; roughly 82% male. Among those treated, three patients had partial responses, one with hepatocellular carcinoma and two with cutaneous melanoma.

Using immunoSEQ multiplex PCR, the repertoire was profiled, and TCRdb retains in-frame clones only, with some absent. This sample has 44,000 or so clones; about 88% occur once, and the top ten carry roughly 3.4%. This CDR3 has 15 residues. Trimming stripped 0 bases from V and 1 base from J, with 7 bases between. From germline, CDR1 is LNHDA and CDR2 SQIVND (reference sequence). The TCR sequence derives from an adult with an advanced solid tumor such as melanoma, head and neck, liver or kidney cancer. The specimen comprised CD4+ or CD8+ T cells sorted from blood, sampled in a trial of the OX40 agonist ivuxolimab. V gene TRBV19 combines with J gene TRBJ1-5; D is ambiguous. The CDR3 spells CASSIDSRSNQPQHF. DNA for the CDR3: TGTGCCAGTAGTATAGACAGCCGAAGCAATCAGCCCCAGCATTTT.